The entry that follows covers one TCR beta chain sequence. This record comes from a study of blood T cell repertoires in COVID-19. Whole-study context: Sites across the United States, Italy and Spain contributed samples from acute and convalescent COVID-19. T cells, B-cell-depleted T cells, or PBMCs supplied cDNA or gDNA.

The CDR3 has 15 amino acids. V dropped 5 bases and J dropped 7; count of bases not matched to a gene: 6. CDR1 and CDR2 from the germline V gene are SEHNR and FQNEAQ (reference sequence). In the study's own analysis: Amplified reference gene primers provided the basis for estimating nucleated cell counts. This table comes from immunoSEQ multiplex PCR, and its TCRdb copy is limited to in-frame clones, with some not included. That table supplies the V and J calls and clone size; D and trimming were determined from the DNA. The sample consists of some 200,000 clones, 84% of them appearing once. The source material was peripheral blood. The chain couples TRBV7-9 to TRBJ1-6, with 9 bases matching TRBD1. The source is a woman aged 55-70 years who had recovered from COVID-19. As DNA, the CDR3 is TGTGCCAGCAGCCCCGGACAGGGGAGAAATTCACCCCTCCACTTT. This sequence encodes CASSPGQGRNSPLHF.